What follows are 19 T cell receptor beta chains derived from one specimen sequenced in a study of blood T cells in healthy people across ages. The use of a sample-barcoded 5' primer and a J-beta primer mix characterized a second PCR of roughly 6 to 11 cycles. TCRdb re-analysed the 5' RACE reads in MiXCR, keeping a single row per CDR3 protein. The sample carries fewer than 2 million distinct CDR3 sequences, about two fifths recorded once. Sequences were obtained from blood. These receptor sequences come from a human donor in good health.

CDR3 DNA sequence: TGTGCCAGCAGTTACTCGACCTGGGCCGGCCAAATCTACAATGAGCAGTTCTTC. Protein sequence: CASSYSTWAGQIYNEQFF. The genes are TRBV6-5 and TRBJ2-1; D is undetermined. This CDR3 spans 18 amino acids. V lost 0 bases, J lost 3 bases, and 18 bases lay in between. Germline lookup yields CDR1 MNHEY and CDR2 SVGAGI.

The chain joins TRBV29-1 to TRBJ1-2; D gene ambiguous. The CDR3 covers 14 residues. With 6 bases removed from V and 6 bases from J, the gap between germline ends came to 20 bases. CDR1 is SQVTM and CDR2 is ANQGSEA in the germline V gene. The chain's CDR3 is CSVTAQLSDDGYTF. The CDR3 coding sequence is TGCAGCGTGACTGCACAGTTGTCAGATGATGGCTACACCTTC.

The V and J genes are TRBV18 and TRBJ2-2; maybe TRBD1 (5 bases). V lost 9 bases, J lost 6 bases, and 11 bases lay in between. This CDR3 region has 12 residues. Germline lookup yields CDR1 KGHSH and CDR2 LQKENI. This chain's CDR3 is CASSTVAGELFF. The DNA for the CDR3 is TGTGCCAGTTCGACAGTTGCCGGGGAGCTGTTTTTT.

There are a few counts of this clonotype. The rearrangement uses TRBV14 and TRBJ1-2; tentative D call: TRBD1 (5 bases). CDR1 and CDR2 (germline): SGHDN, FVKESK. V was clipped by 1 base and J by 8 bases, with 11 bases between them. This CDR3 is built from 13 residues. CDR3 bases: TGTGCCAGCAGCCAAGGGGGGTTAAAAGGCTACACCTTC. As protein: CASSQGGLKGYTF.

The chain combines TRBV30 with TRBJ2-3; D remains ambiguous. The germline V gene has CDR1 GTSNPN and CDR2 SVGIG (reference sequence). The CDR3 has 13 residues. Trimming removed 4 bases from V and 3 bases from J, with 11 bases in between. The DNA for the CDR3 is TGTGCCTGGAATTCGGGCGGTACAGATACGCAGTATTTT. It codes for CAWNSGGTDTQYF.

This clonotype was seen a single time. At one end the junction does not follow the germline gene, possibly because of a read error. The chain employs TRBV12-3 or TRBV12-4 and TRBJ2-3; tentative D call: TRBD2 (6 bases). The CDR3 has 15 amino acids. The DNA of the CDR3 is TGTGCCAGCAGTTTGACTAGAAAAGGAACAGATACACAGTATTTT. Translating gives CASSLTRKGTDTQYF.

Note on this clonotype: Compared with germline, one end of the junction differs, possibly owing to a read error. In DNA form, the CDR3 reads TGTGCCAGCAGCTTGACAAACCAACCAGCAAATGAAAAGCTGTTTTTT. This gives the protein CASSLTNQPANEKLFF. This chain joins TRBV11-3 and TRBJ1-4; D is unresolved. The length of the CDR3 is 16 residues. The germline gives CDR1 SGHNT, CDR2 YENEEA.

V and J are TRBV18 and TRBJ1-2; 9 bases are shared with TRBD1. Germline CDR1 is KGHSH and CDR2 is LQKENI. The CDR3 loop spans 17 amino acids. J gave up 5 bases and V 2 bases, and 12 bases lay outside the gene matches. CDR3 protein: CASSPSGQRQGEYGYTF. Written as DNA, the CDR3 is TGTGCCAGCTCACCATCGGGGCAAAGACAGGGGGAGTATGGCTACACCTTC.

As for this clonotype: An end of the junction differs from the germline gene, which may be a read error. This chain uses TRBV12-3 or TRBV12-4 with TRBJ1-1, with D unresolved. This CDR3 spans 15 amino acids. The DNA for the CDR3 is TGTGCCCGCAGTCCCCAAACACTGGTTGGAGCTGAAGCTTTCTTT. Protein product: CARSPQTLVGAEAFF.

V usage is TRBV13 and J usage is TRBJ2-4, with 7 bases lining up with TRBD1. The end of the DNA fits TRBJ2-7 better, so the J call may be wrong. The CDR3 runs to 14 residues. CDR1 PRHDT and CDR2 FYEKMQ come from the germline V gene (reference sequence). In DNA, the CDR3 is TGTGCCATCCCCTCGAGGGGGACAGCCGACGAGCAGTACTTC. It encodes CAIPSRGTADEQYF.

The J gene is TRBJ2-7, the V gene TRBV29-1; 7 bases align to TRBD1. Germline V gives CDR1 SQVTM, CDR2 ANQGSEA. J gave up 0 bases and V 6 bases, and 11 bases lay outside the gene matches. The CDR3 loop spans 15 amino acids. CDR3 loop: CSVGEPGTVSYEQYF. CDR3 in DNA: TGCAGCGTCGGGGAACCCGGGACAGTCTCCTACGAGCAGTACTTC.

V and J are TRBV6-6 and TRBJ2-4; tentatively, D is TRBD1 or TRBD2 (5 bases each). The J call may be wrong; the DNA end is better matched by TRBJ2-7. Germline V gene lookup returns CDR1 MNHNY and CDR2 SVGAGI (reference sequence). This CDR3 spans 15 amino acids. CDR3 protein: CASRRRGDGDYEQYF. CDR3 nucleotides: TGTGCCAGCCGGCGGAGAGGGGACGGGGACTACGAGCAGTACTTC.

Remarks on this clonotype: Mismatch with germline at one junction end may stem from a read error. This chain uses TRBV9 with TRBJ2-5, with D tentatively TRBD1 or TRBD2 (5 bases each). The CDR3 length is 16 residues. CDR1 is SGDLS, CDR2 YYNGEE, per germline. The CDR3 coding sequence is TGTGTCAGCAGCGTAGTTGGAGGCAGGGATTCGGAGACCCAGTACTTC. Residues: CVSSVVGGRDSETQYF.

This clonotype has more than one count but fewer than ten. This chain connects TRBV6-6 to TRBJ2-3; possible D gene TRBD2, 5 bases. CDR1 and CDR2 from the germline V gene are MNHNY and SVGAGI (reference sequence). This CDR3 is 14 amino acids long. With 6 bases removed from V and 8 bases from J, the gap between germline ends came to 18 bases. CDR3 nucleotides: TGTGCCAGCAGGGACTGGAGAATCGGCGTTACGCAGTATTTT. It is translated as CASRDWRIGVTQYF.

This clonotype came up many times. An end of the junction does not agree with germline; a read error may underlie this. V gene TRBV5-1 combines with J gene TRBJ1-5, with 8 bases matching TRBD1. This CDR3 is built from 14 residues. Germline V lookup: CDR1 SGHRS, CDR2 YFSETQ. The CDR3 DNA sequence: TGTGCCAGCAGTCTAGGACAGGGCACTCAGCCCCAGCATTTT. This codes for CASSLGQGTQPQHF.

The CDR3 nucleotides are TGTGCCAGCAGCCCAGCGGGGGGGCCCCTGGATACGCAGTATTTT. Amino acid sequence: CASSPAGGPLDTQYF. V gene TRBV5-4 combines with J gene TRBJ2-3, with 10 nucleotides matching TRBD2. The V gene's germline CDR1 is SGHNT and CDR2 YYREEE (reference sequence). This CDR3 has 15 residues. V lost 4 bases, J lost 6 bases, and 8 bases stayed unmatched.

The chain combines TRBV5-1 with TRBJ2-7; 10 bases are a match to TRBD1. After removal of 4 bases from V and 7 bases from J, the junction contained 11 bases not matched to a gene. Germline assignment: CDR1 SGHRS and CDR2 YFSETQ. CDR3 length equals 15 residues. Here the CDR3 DNA reads TGCGCCAGCAGCGGGGACACGGGACAGGGGATGGAGCAGTACTTC. The encoded protein is CASSGDTGQGMEQYF.

This clonotype appeared a single time. The chain has TRBV28 and TRBJ2-7; perhaps TRBD2 as D (6 bases). The J call may not be correct, given that the DNA end is closer to TRBJ2-5. Germline CDR1 MDHEN, CDR2 SYDVKM. The length of the CDR3 is 14 residues. Written as DNA, the CDR3 is TGTGCCAGCAGTCCCCTACTAGCAAAAGAGACCCAGTACTTC. This translates into CASSPLLAKETQYF.

The V gene is TRBV9, the J gene TRBJ2-1, with 10 positions matching TRBD2. V lost 3 bases to trimming and J lost 10 bases; unmatched junction nucleotides: 7. This CDR3 has 14 amino acids. Per germline, CDR1 SGDLS and CDR2 YYNGEE. CDR3 protein: CASSASGGAREQFF. CDR3 sequence (DNA): TGTGCCAGCAGCGCAAGCGGGGGGGCCAGGGAGCAGTTCTTC.